The clone carrying this T cell receptor (beta chain) was counted at least ten times. Its specificity is not known. The data derive from a study of CD8 T cells in ankylosing spondylitis. Whole-study results and caveats: Significant enrichment of disease-linked clones was reported in matched ankylosing spondylitis synovial fluid. With a CD8+ phenotype, disease-linked clones were relatively rare in peripheral blood.

Construction of TCR beta libraries was performed using quantitative 5'-RACE with molecular barcodes. TCRdb independently ran MiXCR on the 5' RACE reads; one entry per CDR3 protein. The table lists about 130,000 distinct CDR3 sequences, 6.5% to 9% of them singletons, with 12% in the top ten. Sequencing was performed on blood, either unsorted or a sorted T cell fraction (not recorded which). The TCR originated in a male donor with ankylosing spondylitis or in good health (not recorded which).

The CDR3 is CASSRAGTGDEKLFF. CDR3 DNA: TGCGCCAGCAGCCGAGCCGGGACAGGGGACGAAAAACTGTTTTTT. This chain connects TRBV5-1 to TRBJ1-4; 10 bases map to TRBD1. Germline CDR1 and CDR2: SGHRS and YFSETQ. CDR3 length: 15 amino acids. The V gene end was trimmed by 4 bases and the J gene end by 8 bases; junction bases not matched to a gene: 8.